Listed below are T cell receptor beta chains from one sample, sequenced in a study of radiation and T cells in renal cell carcinoma. Generated by immunoSEQ multiplex PCR, the TCRdb table keeps only in-frame clones and is missing some. The sample shows some 150,000 clones, approximately 88% of them seen only once. The input for sequencing was blood, taken from a patient whose treatment included radiotherapy and nephrectomy. These receptors were taken from a woman between 45 and 60 years old with renal cell carcinoma. Each CDR3 is given with its conserved first and last residue. A D gene is named only where the DNA matches it firmly. Clone size is shown for a subset of rows, as once, few, many or a class of expanded clone.

v_gene	d_gene	j_gene	abundance	CDR3aa	CDR3nt
TRBV11-2	NA	TRBJ1-1	NA	CASSLVGIGTEAFF	TGTGCCAGCAGCTTAGTGGGGATTGGCACTGAAGCTTTCTTT
TRBV7-6	NA	TRBJ2-7	NA	CASSPGPDYEQYF	TGTGCCAGCAGCCCGGGTCCTGACTACGAGCAGTACTTC
TRBV6-5	TRBD1	TRBJ1-1	NA	CASRTRQGTEAFF	TGTGCCAGCAGGACTAGACAGGGCACTGAAGCTTTCTTT
TRBV7-6	TRBD1	TRBJ2-5	NA	CASSPRTGDLETQYF	TGTGCCAGCAGCCCACGGACAGGGGACTTAGAGACCCAGTACTTC
TRBV2	NA	TRBJ2-1	NA	CASSEAGVEQFF	TGTGCCAGCAGTGAAGCCGGGGTTGAGCAGTTCTTC
TRBV21-1	NA	TRBJ1-5	NA	CLRRLPNQPQHF	TGTCTCAGGAGGCTACCAAATCAGCCCCAGCATTTT
TRBV19	TRBD1	TRBJ2-1	NA	CASSIGQGLGNEQFF	TGTGCCAGTAGTATAGGACAGGGGTTAGGCAATGAGCAGTTCTTC
TRBV2	NA	TRBJ1-2	few	CASSLGPQGYTF	TGTGCCAGCAGCCTGGGACCGCAGGGCTACACCTTC
TRBV7-9	NA	TRBJ1-1	NA	CASRLGGTNTEAFF	TGTGCCAGCAGGTTGGGGGGCACGAACACTGAAGCTTTCTTT
TRBV25-1	TRBD2	TRBJ2-5	NA	CASGVAGSQETQYF	TGTGCCAGCGGAGTAGCGGGGTCCCAAGAGACCCAGTACTTC
TRBV19	NA	TRBJ1-1	NA	CASQGLLNTEAFF	TGTGCCAGCCAGGGACTCCTGAACACTGAAGCTTTCTTT
TRBV6-6	NA	TRBJ2-2	NA	CASSWGREKAGELFF	TGTGCCAGCAGTTGGGGCCGTGAGAAGGCCGGGGAGCTGTTTTTT
TRBV7-2	NA	TRBJ1-1	NA	CASSSGLPTEAFF	TGTGCCAGCAGCTCTGGACTTCCCACTGAAGCTTTCTTT
TRBV18	NA	TRBJ1-6	NA	CASSPDRTNNSPLHF	TGTGCCAGCTCACCAGATCGGACCAATAATTCACCCCTCCACTTT
TRBV19	TRBD1	TRBJ1-5	NA	CASSRTGEVNQPQHF	TGTGCCAGTAGTCGGACAGGGGAGGTCAATCAGCCCCAGCATTTT
TRBV23-1	NA	TRBJ1-1	few	CASSPKQGGDTEAFF	TGCGCCAGCAGTCCAAAACAGGGAGGGGACACTGAAGCTTTCTTT
TRBV14	NA	TRBJ1-1	few	CASSQGISQLYTEAFF	TGTGCCAGCAGCCAAGGAATATCACAGCTTTACACTGAAGCTTTCTTT
TRBV18	NA	TRBJ1-6	NA	CASSPGQDSPLHF	TGTGCCAGCTCACCGGGACAAGATTCACCCCTCCACTTT
TRBV7-2	NA	TRBJ2-2	NA	CASRSGPANTGELFF	TGTGCCAGCAGATCCGGACCTGCGAACACCGGGGAGCTGTTTTTT
TRBV7-8	TRBD2	TRBJ2-1	NA	CASSTRLAGSVDEQFF	TGTGCCAGCAGCACGAGGCTAGCGGGGTCCGTCGATGAGCAGTTCTTC
TRBV9	NA	TRBJ2-7	NA	CASGGTSPYEQYF	TGTGCCAGCGGGGGTACTAGTCCCTACGAGCAGTACTTC
TRBV9	TRBD2	TRBJ2-3	NA	CASSATSGEGDTQYF	TGTGCCAGCAGCGCGACTAGCGGGGAGGGGGATACGCAGTATTTT
TRBV7-9	NA	TRBJ1-2	NA	CASSSSSSAYGYTF	TGTGCCAGCAGCTCTTCAAGTAGCGCCTATGGCTACACCTTC
TRBV6-1	NA	TRBJ2-7	NA	CASSDRTVPYF	TGTGCCAGCAGTGACCGGACAGTACCGTACTTC
TRBV4-1	NA	TRBJ2-1	NA	CASSQIPSLTYNEQFF	TGCGCCAGCAGCCAAATTCCGTCCCTTACCTACAATGAGCAGTTCTTC
TRBV5-6	NA	TRBJ1-2	NA	CASSLGQLPYGYTF	TGTGCCAGCAGCTTGGGACAGCTTCCCTATGGCTACACCTTC
TRBV30	NA	TRBJ2-5	NA	CAWSRRLQETQYF	TGTGCCTGGAGTCGGCGGCTTCAAGAGACCCAGTACTTC
TRBV9	NA	TRBJ2-3	NA	CASSVEVGAAPDTQYF	TGTGCCAGCAGCGTAGAGGTGGGGGCCGCGCCCGATACGCAGTATTTT
TRBV9	TRBD1	TRBJ1-1	NA	CASSPTHRGEAFF	TGTGCCAGCAGCCCAACTCACAGGGGCGAAGCTTTCTTT
TRBV7-2	TRBD1	TRBJ1-1	NA	CASSSNRGLWTEAFF	TGTGCCAGCAGCTCTAACAGGGGGCTATGGACTGAAGCTTTCTTT
TRBV13	NA	TRBJ2-7	NA	CASSPGYSYEQYF	TGTGCCAGCAGCCCAGGGTACTCCTACGAGCAGTACTTC
TRBV7-3	NA	TRBJ1-1	NA	CASQRSLNTEAFF	TGTGCCAGCCAACGGTCCTTGAACACTGAAGCTTTCTTT
TRBV9	TRBD1	TRBJ1-1	NA	CASSQGGTEAFF	TGTGCCAGCAGCCAGGGGGGGACTGAAGCTTTCTTT
TRBV6-1	NA	TRBJ1-3	NA	CASSGSRSGNTIYF	TGTGCCAGCAGTGGTTCTCGCTCTGGAAACACCATATATTTT
TRBV7-9	NA	TRBJ2-1	NA	CASRDSYGEQFF	TGTGCCAGCAGGGATTCATACGGTGAGCAGTTCTTC
TRBV27	NA	TRBJ2-5	NA	CASSFAASLGETQYF	TGTGCCAGCAGTTTTGCAGCCTCACTGGGAGAGACCCAGTACTTC
TRBV25-1	NA	TRBJ1-2	NA	CASSETLGGYTF	TGTGCCAGCAGTGAGACCTTAGGAGGCTACACCTTC
TRBV6-5	NA	TRBJ1-3	NA	CASLDGPTIYF	TGTGCCAGCTTAGACGGACCCACCATATATTTT
TRBV7-9	NA	TRBJ2-2	NA	CASSLAGDRRGELFF	TGTGCCAGCAGCTTAGCTGGGGACCGCCGCGGGGAGCTGTTTTTT
TRBV6-4	NA	TRBJ2-7	NA	CASSELQGYEQYF	TGTGCCAGCAGTGAACTACAGGGTTACGAGCAGTACTTC
TRBV5-1	TRBD1	TRBJ1-4	NA	CASSLTGEVGEKLFF	TGCGCCAGCAGCCTAACAGGGGAGGTGGGAGAAAAACTGTTTTTT
TRBV7-7	TRBD1	TRBJ2-1	NA	CASSSGDRSSYNEQFF	TGTGCTAGCAGCTCGGGGGACAGGAGCTCCTACAATGAGCAGTTCTTC
TRBV5-6	NA	TRBJ1-2	once	CASSQGHGYTF	TGTGCCAGCAGCCAGGGGCATGGCTACACCTTC
TRBV5-1	TRBD1	TRBJ2-5	NA	CASTRDRGPQETQYF	TGCGCCAGCACACGGGACAGGGGGCCCCAAGAGACCCAGTACTTC
TRBV5-4	NA	TRBJ1-3	NA	CASSLEPVSGNTIYF	TGTGCCAGCAGCTTGGAGCCAGTCTCTGGAAACACCATATATTTT
TRBV4-3	NA	TRBJ2-6	NA	CASSQDRGSGANVLTF	TGCGCCAGCAGCCAAGATCGGGGGAGTGGGGCCAACGTCCTGACTTTC
TRBV6-1	TRBD1	TRBJ1-4	once	CASKVQGGGEKLFF	TGTGCCAGCAAAGTTCAGGGGGGCGGTGAAAAACTGTTTTTT
TRBV13	NA	TRBJ2-2	NA	CASLSNSNTGELFF	TGTGCCAGCCTCTCCAACTCGAACACCGGGGAGCTGTTTTTT
TRBV2	NA	TRBJ2-3	NA	CASSPRPDKWGTDTQYF	TGTGCCAGCAGTCCGCGGCCGGACAAATGGGGCACAGATACGCAGTATTTT
TRBV7-2	NA	TRBJ1-1	once	CASSHTSQATEAFF	TGTGCCAGCAGCCATACTTCTCAGGCGACTGAAGCTTTCTTT
TRBV5-1	NA	TRBJ1-5	NA	CASSLGGVNQPQHF	TGCGCCAGCAGCTTGGGGGGGGTAAATCAGCCCCAGCATTTT
TRBV6-1	NA	TRBJ2-1	once	CASSGSPWTHEQFF	TGTGCCAGCAGTGGATCCCCCTGGACCCATGAGCAGTTCTTC
TRBV5-6	TRBD1	TRBJ2-7	NA	CASSRGQLYEQYF	TGTGCCAGCAGCAGGGGACAGCTTTACGAGCAGTACTTC
TRBV5-1	NA	TRBJ1-2	NA	CASSLAGAGGYGYTF	TGCGCCAGCAGCTTAGCGGGGGCAGGAGGCTATGGCTACACCTTC
TRBV9	TRBD2	TRBJ2-3	NA	CASSVVSSGGTDTQYF	TGTGCCAGCAGCGTAGTTAGTAGCGGGGGCACAGATACGCAGTATTTT
TRBV7-2	NA	TRBJ2-3	once	CASSSGTFTDTQYF	TGTGCCAGCAGCTCCGGGACTTTCACAGATACGCAGTATTTT
TRBV5-1	NA	TRBJ2-5	once	CASSLESGTQYF	TGCGCCAGCAGCTTGGAGTCGGGGACCCAGTACTTC
TRBV5-1	TRBD1	TRBJ2-3	NA	CASSLGSGTGATDTQYF	TGCGCCAGCAGCTTGGGGTCAGGGACAGGGGCCACAGATACGCAGTATTTT